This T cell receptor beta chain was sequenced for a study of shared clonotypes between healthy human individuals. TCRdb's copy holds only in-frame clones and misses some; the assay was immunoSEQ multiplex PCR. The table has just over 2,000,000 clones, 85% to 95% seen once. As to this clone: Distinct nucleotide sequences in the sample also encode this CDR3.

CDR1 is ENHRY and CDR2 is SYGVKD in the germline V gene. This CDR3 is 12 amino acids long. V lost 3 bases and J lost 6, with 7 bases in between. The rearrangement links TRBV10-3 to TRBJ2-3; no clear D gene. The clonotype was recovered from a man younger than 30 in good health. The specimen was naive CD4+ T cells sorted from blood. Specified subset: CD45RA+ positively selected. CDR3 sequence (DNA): TGTGCCATCAGTGATCTGGGGGATACGCAGTATTTT. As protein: CAISDLGDTQYF.